This T cell receptor beta chain was recovered during a study of blood T cell repertoires in COVID-19. About the research overall: Donors in the United States, Italy and Spain gave samples during acute or convalescent COVID-19. Nucleic acid was either cDNA or gDNA, and it came from T cells, B-cell-depleted T cells, or PBMCs.

As originally analysed: Estimates of nucleated cell counts were drawn from the amplification of reference gene primers. Method: immunoSEQ multiplex PCR; TCRdb's copy keeps in-frame clones and lacks some. The V and J calls and clone size were taken over from that table, and D and trimming were inferred from the DNA. The top ten clones hold about 4.6% of a sample with under 350,000 clones, around 88% of them seen once. Germline values: CDR1 LGHNT, CDR2 FRNRAP. Deletions cut 2 bases from V and 2 bases from J, with 18 bases between. The CDR3 spans 17 residues. The V gene is TRBV12-5, the J gene TRBJ1-1, with D possibly TRBD1 on 6 matching bases. The sequence was obtained from a man aged 40-49 years with acute or convalescent COVID-19. Sequenced material: peripheral blood. The CDR3 nucleotides read TGTGCTAGTGGTTTGTCCATCTCAGGGGCGTTAAACACTGAAGCTTTCTTT. Encoded protein: CASGLSISGALNTEAFF.